Sequencing of this TCR beta chain was carried out in a study of T cell responses to AZD1222 COVID-19 vaccine. The CDR3 has 17 residues. V was pared by 0 bases and J by 1 base, with 9 bases of the junction left unmatched. Germline CDR1 and CDR2: SGHRS and YFSETQ. The method was immunoSEQ multiplex PCR; TCRdb's version includes in-frame clones alone and lacks a portion of them. Of 80,000 to 100,000 clones detected, roughly 84% appear once; the ten largest clones hold around 5.9%. The source material was peripheral blood, sampled 28 days after the second AZD1222 dose. The chain combines TRBV5-1 with TRBJ2-5; TRBD1 agrees at 7 bases. The TCR was taken from an adult who received the AZD1222 COVID-19 vaccine. CDR3 loop: CASSLVGGAVRQETQYF. The CDR3 DNA reads TGCGCCAGCAGCTTGGTAGGGGGCGCCGTCCGCCAAGAGACCCAGTACTTC.